A selection of T cell receptor beta chains follows, all from one sample in a study of T-cell reconstitution after alpha-beta-depleted transplantation in children. TCRdb reprocessed the PCR reads via MiXCR and lists one record per CDR3 protein. This sample yields 200,000 to 300,000 distinct CDR3 sequences, of which about 12% are seen a single time; 2% to 3% belongs to the top ten. Here the sequenced sample was PBMCs from the stem cell graft donor, taken from the stem cell graft. Receptors were obtained from a human donor who donated a stem cell graft to a child with acute lymphoblastic leukemia. Each CDR3 is given with its conserved first and last residue. Each record gives: J gene, clone size, D gene, V gene, CDR3 protein, CDR3 DNA. A D gene is named only where the DNA matches it firmly. Size is omitted from some rows. Given values are once, few, many or a class for expanded clones.

TRBJ1-1 | . | TRBD1 | TRBV3-1 | CASSPLPGTGGLPETEAFF | TGTGCCAGCAGCCCTTTACCAGGGACAGGGGGGCTCCCCGAGACTGAAGCTTTCTTT
TRBJ1-5 | . | . | TRBV28 | CASSFPGRGTWGPQHF | TGTGCCAGCAGTTTTCCCGGACGGGGTACCTGGGGTCCCCAGCATTTT
TRBJ2-7 | . | TRBD1 | TRBV29-1 | CSASPGQLSYEQYF | TGCAGCGCCTCTCCGGGACAGCTCTCCTACGAGCAGTACTTC
TRBJ2-7 | many | . | TRBV11-2 | CASSLDYPWLVQYF | TGTGCCAGCAGCTTAGATTATCCGTGGCTGGTGCAGTACTTC
TRBJ1-5 | many | TRBD1 | TRBV18 | CASSPQDRRGGNQPQHF | TGTGCCAGCTCACCCCAGGACAGGAGAGGCGGCAATCAGCCCCAGCATTTT
TRBJ2-2 | few | . | TRBV4-3 | CASSRTATTYTGELFF | TGCGCCAGCAGCCGTACCGCGACAACCTACACCGGGGAGCTGTTTTTT
TRBJ2-5 | many | . | TRBV7-9 | CASSLDGQTQETQYF | TGTGCCAGCAGCTTAGACGGACAGACCCAAGAGACCCAGTACTTC
TRBJ1-5 | many | . | TRBV20-1 | CSASEGVGQPQHF | TGCAGTGCTAGTGAGGGGGTCGGACAGCCCCAGCATTTT
TRBJ2-7 | few | . | TRBV20-1 | CSAMIIGTRNLASYEQYF | TGCAGTGCCATGATAATCGGGACCCGGAACCTAGCTTCCTACGAGCAGTACTTC
TRBJ2-3 | many | . | TRBV7-9 | CASSHGGGLGSDTQYF | TGTGCCAGCAGCCATGGAGGCGGTTTGGGGAGTGATACGCAGTATTTT
TRBJ1-3 | many | . | TRBV7-2 | CASSPFFGNTIYF | TGTGCCAGCAGCCCCTTTTTTGGAAACACCATATATTTT
TRBJ2-3 | many | TRBD1 | TRBV29-1 | CSVAGTGFDTQYF | TGCAGCGTTGCCGGGACAGGGTTTGATACGCAGTATTTT
TRBJ1-5 | many | . | TRBV19 | CASSIQGASNQPQHF | TGTGCCAGTAGTATCCAGGGCGCTAGCAATCAGCCCCAGCATTTT
TRBJ1-1 | many | . | TRBV10-3 | CAISESGARNTEAFF | TGTGCCATCAGTGAGAGTGGGGCAAGAAACACTGAAGCTTTCTTT
TRBJ2-2 | few | . | TRBV11-2 | CASSFESSTGTGELFF | TGTGCCAGCAGCTTTGAATCTAGCACAGGCACCGGGGAGCTGTTTTTT
TRBJ2-1 | many | . | TRBV29-1 | CSVPIATPALNEQFF | TGCAGCGTGCCTATAGCGACCCCCGCCCTCAATGAGCAGTTCTTC
TRBJ2-3 | many | TRBD2 | TRBV9 | CASSASGGTDTQYF | TGTGCCAGCAGCGCTAGCGGTGGCACAGATACGCAGTATTTT
TRBJ1-5 | few | . | TRBV6-6 | CASTRGSSQPQHF | TGTGCCAGCACAAGGGGATCCAGTCAGCCCCAGCATTTT
TRBJ1-6 | many | . | TRBV20-1 | CSARDNWGGAPDSPLHF | TGCAGTGCTAGAGATAATTGGGGGGGCGCTCCTGATTCACCCCTCCACTTT
TRBJ2-7 | few | TRBD2 | TRBV20-1 | CSATTSGRPYEQYF | TGCAGTGCTACAACTAGCGGGAGGCCCTACGAGCAGTACTTC
TRBJ2-1 | once | . | TRBV12-3/TRBV12-4 | CASTSPGTPHF | TGTGCCAGCACGTCTCCCGGGACACCTCACTTC
TRBJ2-3 | . | . | TRBV30 | CAWTFSVGASVVEYF | TGTGCCTGGACTTTTTCGGTGGGGGCTTCCGTAGTGGAGTATTTT